This TCR beta chain was recorded in a study of B cell selection in AIRE deficiency. Method: immunoSEQ multiplex PCR; TCRdb's copy keeps in-frame clones and lacks some. The sample contains about 25,000 clones, roughly 97% of which appear only once. The sorted conventional CD4 T cells were gated as CD4+CD127+. V dropped 5 bases and J dropped 2; count of bases not matched to a gene: 6. Germline V gives CDR1 SGHTA, CDR2 FQGNSA. This CDR3 contains 15 residues. What was sequenced was conventional CD4+ T cells sorted from PBMCs. The receptor was isolated from a human donor with AIRE deficiency. The J gene is TRBJ1-3, the V gene TRBV7-2, with TRBD1 matching 7 bases. CDR3 nucleotides: TGTGCCAGCAGCCCAGAAGGACAGGCTGGAAACACCATATATTTT. Encoded protein: CASSPEGQAGNTIYF.